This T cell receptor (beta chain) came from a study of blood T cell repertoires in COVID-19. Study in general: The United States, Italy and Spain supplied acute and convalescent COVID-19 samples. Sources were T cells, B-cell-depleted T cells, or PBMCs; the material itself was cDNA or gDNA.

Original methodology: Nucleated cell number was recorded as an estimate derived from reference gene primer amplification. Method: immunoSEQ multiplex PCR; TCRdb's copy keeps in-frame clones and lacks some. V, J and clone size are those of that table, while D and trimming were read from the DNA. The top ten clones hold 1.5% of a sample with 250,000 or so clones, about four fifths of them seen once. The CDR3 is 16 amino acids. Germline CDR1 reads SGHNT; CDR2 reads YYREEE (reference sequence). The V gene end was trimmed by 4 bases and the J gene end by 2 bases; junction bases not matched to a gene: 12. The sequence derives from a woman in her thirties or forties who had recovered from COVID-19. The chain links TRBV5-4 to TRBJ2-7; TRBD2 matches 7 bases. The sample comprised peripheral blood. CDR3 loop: CASSPSGGAGTYEQYF. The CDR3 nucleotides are TGTGCCAGCAGCCCGTCGGGGGGAGCGGGGACCTACGAGCAGTACTTC.